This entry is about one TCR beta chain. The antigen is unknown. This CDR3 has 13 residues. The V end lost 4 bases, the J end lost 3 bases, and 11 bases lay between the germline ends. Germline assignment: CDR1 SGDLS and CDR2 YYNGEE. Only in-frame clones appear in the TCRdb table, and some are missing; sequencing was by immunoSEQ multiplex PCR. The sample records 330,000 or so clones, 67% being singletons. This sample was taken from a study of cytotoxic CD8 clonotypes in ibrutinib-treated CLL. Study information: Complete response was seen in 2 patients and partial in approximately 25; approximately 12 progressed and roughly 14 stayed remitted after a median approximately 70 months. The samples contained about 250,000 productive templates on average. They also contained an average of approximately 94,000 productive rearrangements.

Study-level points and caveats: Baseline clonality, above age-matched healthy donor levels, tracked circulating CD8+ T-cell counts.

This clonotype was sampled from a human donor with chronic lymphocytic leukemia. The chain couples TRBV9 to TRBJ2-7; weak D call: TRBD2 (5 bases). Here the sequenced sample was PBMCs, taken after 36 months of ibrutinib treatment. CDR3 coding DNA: TGTGCCAGCAGCCTAGCCGTCGGCTACGAGCAGTACTTC. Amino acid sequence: CASSLAVGYEQYF.